This entry lists 9 T cell receptor beta chains sequenced from one sample in a study of cytomegalovirus exposure and HLA in healthy donors. It was with 60 Vbeta and 13 Jbeta primers that the PCR ran. Some clones are missing from TCRdb's copy, which holds only in-frame ones; the method was immunoSEQ multiplex PCR. The sample shows 200,000 to 250,000 clones, approximately 90% of them seen only once. Sequenced: PBMCs. These receptors were obtained from a woman under 30 in good health and CMV-seronegative.

The chain links TRBV9 to TRBJ2-7; no clear D. The CDR3 covers 14 residues. V was clipped by 0 bases and J by 2 bases, with 9 bases between them. Looked up from germline, CDR1 is SGDLS and CDR2 is YYNGEE. The CDR3 region is CASSVVPQAYEQYF. The CDR3 DNA reads TGTGCCAGCAGCGTAGTCCCGCAGGCCTACGAGCAGTACTTC.

V and J are TRBV5-8 and TRBJ1-3; D uncertain. Trimming pared 0 bases from V and 4 bases from J, leaving 5 bases between. This CDR3 is built from 13 residues. In germline, CDR1 is SGHTS, CDR2 YDEGEE. The CDR3 region has the DNA TGTGCCAGCAGCTTGGACCGGGGAAACACCATATATTTT. Translation: CASSLDRGNTIYF.

The chain employs TRBV10-2 and TRBJ1-5; D gene ambiguous. The CDR3 extends over 15 amino acids. Germline-derived CDR1 and CDR2 are WSHSY and SAAADI. V was cut by 3 bases and J by 0 bases, with 9 bases left in between. The CDR3 is CASSENRYSNQPQHF. The CDR3 DNA sequence: TGCGCCAGCAGTGAAAACAGATATAGCAATCAGCCCCAGCATTTT.

The J gene is TRBJ1-4, the V gene TRBV6-6; no clear D gene. Trimming took off 3 bases at V and 5 bases at J, with 10 bases between the two ends. The CDR3 runs 14 residues. Germline-derived CDR1 and CDR2 are MNHNY and SVGAGI (reference sequence). The CDR3 is CASSYFGGNEKLFF. The CDR3 nucleotides read TGTGCCAGCAGTTATTTCGGAGGGAATGAAAAACTGTTTTTT.

The V call is TRBV25-1, the J call TRBJ2-7; D is perhaps TRBD2 (6 bases). The V and J ends lost 1 base and 6 bases respectively, with 10 bases between them. Germline-derived CDR1 and CDR2 are MGHDK and SYGVNS. The CDR3 has 13 residues. The CDR3 reads CASSEFGGVEQYF. In DNA, the CDR3 is TGTGCCAGCAGTGAATTTGGAGGGGTCGAGCAGTACTTC.

The genes are TRBV18 and TRBJ1-3; no firm D call. Germline CDR1 is KGHSH and CDR2 is LQKENI. The length of the CDR3 is 13 residues. V shed 5 bases and J shed 0 bases, with 5 bases lying between them. This CDR3 is CASSESSGNTIYF. The DNA for the CDR3 is TGTGCCAGCTCAGAGAGCTCTGGAAACACCATATATTTT.

The chain carries TRBV5-1 and TRBJ2-3; 13 bases map to TRBD2. This CDR3 spans 16 amino acids. The J segment lost 7 bases and the V segment lost 4 bases, leaving 9 bases of the junction unmatched. CDR1 is SGHRS and CDR2 is YFSETQ in the germline V gene. As DNA, the CDR3 is TGCGCCAGCAGCGTCCCGGGACTAGCGGGGTACAATACGCAGTATTTT. Protein sequence: CASSVPGLAGYNTQYF.

This chain links TRBV6-1 with TRBJ2-7; 10 bases line up with TRBD1. V shed 8 bases, J shed 1 base, and the junction held 2 bases outside the gene matches. Germline CDR1 reads MNHNS; CDR2 reads SASEGT. The CDR3 sequence is 13 residues long. For the CDR3, the DNA is TGTGCCAGCGGGACAGGGGCATCCTACGAGCAGTACTTC. Its translation is CASGTGASYEQYF.

The V call is TRBV19, the J call TRBJ2-7, with 9 bases aligning to TRBD1. Germline assignment: CDR1 LNHDA and CDR2 SQIVND (reference sequence). The CDR3 consists of 15 residues. J gave up 4 bases and V 5 bases, and 9 bases lay outside the gene matches. CDR3 nucleotides: TGTGCCAGTAGTCAAGCAGGACAGGGGACGTACGAGCAGTACTTC. This codes for CASSQAGQGTYEQYF.